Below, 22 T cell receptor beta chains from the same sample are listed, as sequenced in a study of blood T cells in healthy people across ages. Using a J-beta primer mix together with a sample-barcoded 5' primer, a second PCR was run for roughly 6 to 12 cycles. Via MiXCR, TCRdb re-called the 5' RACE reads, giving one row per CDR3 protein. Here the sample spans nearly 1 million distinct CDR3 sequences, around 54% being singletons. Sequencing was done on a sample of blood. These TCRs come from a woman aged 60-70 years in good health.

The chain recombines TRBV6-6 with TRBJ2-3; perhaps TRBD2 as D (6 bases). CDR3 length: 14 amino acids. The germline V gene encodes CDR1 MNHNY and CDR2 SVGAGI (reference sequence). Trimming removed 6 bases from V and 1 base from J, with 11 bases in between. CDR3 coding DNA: TGTGCCAGCAGGACTAGGGGCGGCACAGATACGCAGTATTTT. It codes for CASRTRGGTDTQYF.

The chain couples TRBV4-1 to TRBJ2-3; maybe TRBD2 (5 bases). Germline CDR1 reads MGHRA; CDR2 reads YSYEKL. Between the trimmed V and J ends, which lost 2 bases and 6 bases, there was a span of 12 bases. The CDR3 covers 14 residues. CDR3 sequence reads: CASSQRELVDTQYF. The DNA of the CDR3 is TGCGCCAGCAGCCAACGGGAATTGGTTGATACGCAGTATTTT.

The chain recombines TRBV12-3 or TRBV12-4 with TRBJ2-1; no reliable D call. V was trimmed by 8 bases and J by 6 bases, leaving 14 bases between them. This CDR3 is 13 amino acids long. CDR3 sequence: CASSTAPLNEQFF. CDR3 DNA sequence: TGTGCCAGCTCCACCGCCCCCCTCAATGAGCAGTTCTTC.

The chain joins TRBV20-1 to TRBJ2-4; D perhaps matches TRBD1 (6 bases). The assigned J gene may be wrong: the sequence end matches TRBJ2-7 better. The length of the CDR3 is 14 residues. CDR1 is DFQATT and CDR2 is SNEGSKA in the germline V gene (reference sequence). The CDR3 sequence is CSAKGHLISYEQYF. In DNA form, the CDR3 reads TGCAGTGCTAAGGGACACCTTATTAGCTACGAGCAGTACTTC.

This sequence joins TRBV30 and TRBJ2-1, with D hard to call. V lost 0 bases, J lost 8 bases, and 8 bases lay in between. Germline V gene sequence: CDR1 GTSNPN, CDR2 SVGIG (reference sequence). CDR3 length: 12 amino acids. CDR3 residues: CAWSVLGYEQFF. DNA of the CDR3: TGTGCCTGGAGTGTACTGGGATATGAGCAGTTCTTC.

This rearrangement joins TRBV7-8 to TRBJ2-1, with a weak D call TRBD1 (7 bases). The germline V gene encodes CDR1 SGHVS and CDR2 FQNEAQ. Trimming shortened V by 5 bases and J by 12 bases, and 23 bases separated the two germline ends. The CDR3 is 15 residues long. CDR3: CASSAGQQGPRGQFF. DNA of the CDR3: TGTGCCAGCAGCGCGGGACAGCAAGGCCCACGTGGGCAGTTCTTC.

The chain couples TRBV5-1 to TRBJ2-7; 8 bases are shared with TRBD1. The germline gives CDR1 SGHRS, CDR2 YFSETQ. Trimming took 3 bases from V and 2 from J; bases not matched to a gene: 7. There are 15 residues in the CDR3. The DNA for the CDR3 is TGCGCCAGCAGCTCGCCTAAGACAGGGGCCTACGAGCAGTACTTC. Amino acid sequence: CASSSPKTGAYEQYF.

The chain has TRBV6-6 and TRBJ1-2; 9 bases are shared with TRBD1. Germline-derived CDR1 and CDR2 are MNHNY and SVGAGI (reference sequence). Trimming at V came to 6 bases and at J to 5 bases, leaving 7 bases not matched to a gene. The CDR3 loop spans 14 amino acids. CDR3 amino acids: CASRSGTGNYGYTF. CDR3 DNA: TGTGCCAGCAGGTCCGGGACAGGGAATTATGGCTACACCTTC.

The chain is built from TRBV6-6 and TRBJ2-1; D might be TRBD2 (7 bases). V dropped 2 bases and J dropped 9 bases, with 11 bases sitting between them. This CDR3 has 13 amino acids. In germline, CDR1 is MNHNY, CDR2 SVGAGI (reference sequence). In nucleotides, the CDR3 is TGTGCCAGCAGTTACGGGGGGGGCGGTGAGCAGTTCTTC. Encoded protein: CASSYGGGGEQFF.

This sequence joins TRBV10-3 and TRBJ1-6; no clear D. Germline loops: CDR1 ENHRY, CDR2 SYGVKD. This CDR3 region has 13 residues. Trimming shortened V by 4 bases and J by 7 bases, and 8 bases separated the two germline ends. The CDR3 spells CAISVQLNSPLHF. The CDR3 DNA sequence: TGTGCCATCAGTGTACAGCTAAATTCACCCCTCCACTTT.

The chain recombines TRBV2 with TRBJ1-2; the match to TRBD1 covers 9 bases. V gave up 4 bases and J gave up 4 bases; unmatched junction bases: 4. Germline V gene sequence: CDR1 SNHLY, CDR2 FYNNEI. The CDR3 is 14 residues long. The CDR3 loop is CASSGTGEAYGYTF. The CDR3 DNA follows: TGTGCCAGCAGTGGGACAGGGGAAGCCTATGGCTACACCTTC.

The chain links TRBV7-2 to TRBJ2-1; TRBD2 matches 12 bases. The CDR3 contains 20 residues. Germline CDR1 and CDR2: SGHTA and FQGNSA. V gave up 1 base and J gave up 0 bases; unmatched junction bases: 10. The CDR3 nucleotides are TGTGCCAGCAGCTTAGGGAGACTAGCGGGAGCAAAGAGCTCCTACAATGAGCAGTTCTTC. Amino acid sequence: CASSLGRLAGAKSSYNEQFF.

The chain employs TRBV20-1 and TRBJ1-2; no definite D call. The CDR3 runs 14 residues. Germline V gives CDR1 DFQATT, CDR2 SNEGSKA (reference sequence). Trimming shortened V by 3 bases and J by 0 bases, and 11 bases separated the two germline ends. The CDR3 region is CSARRLRTNYGYTF. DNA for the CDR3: TGCAGTGCTAGGAGACTGCGGACTAACTATGGCTACACCTTC.

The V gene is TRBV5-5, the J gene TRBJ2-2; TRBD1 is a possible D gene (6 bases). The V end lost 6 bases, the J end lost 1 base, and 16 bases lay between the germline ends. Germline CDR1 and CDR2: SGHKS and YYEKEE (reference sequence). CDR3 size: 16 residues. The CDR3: CASIGQQDRNTGELFF. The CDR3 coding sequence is TGTGCCAGCATCGGACAGCAGGATAGGAACACCGGGGAGCTGTTTTTT.

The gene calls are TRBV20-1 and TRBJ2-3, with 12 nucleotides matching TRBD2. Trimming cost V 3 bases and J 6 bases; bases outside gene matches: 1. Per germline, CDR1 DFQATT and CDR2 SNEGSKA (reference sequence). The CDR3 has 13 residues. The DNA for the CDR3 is TGCAGTGCTAGGACTAGCGGGAGCGATACGCAGTATTTT. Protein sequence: CSARTSGSDTQYF.

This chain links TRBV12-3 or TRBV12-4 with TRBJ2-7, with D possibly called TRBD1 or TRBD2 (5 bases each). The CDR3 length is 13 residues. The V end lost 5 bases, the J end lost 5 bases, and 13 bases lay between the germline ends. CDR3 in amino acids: CASSPTGTNEQYF. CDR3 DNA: TGTGCCAGCAGTCCCACCGGGACGAACGAGCAGTACTTC.

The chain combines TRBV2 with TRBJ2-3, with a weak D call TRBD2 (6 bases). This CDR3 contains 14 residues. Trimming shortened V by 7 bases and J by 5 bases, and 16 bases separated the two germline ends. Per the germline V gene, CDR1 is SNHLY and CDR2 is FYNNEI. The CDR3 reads CASIGVERVDTQYF. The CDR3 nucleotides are TGTGCCAGCATAGGGGTGGAGCGGGTAGATACGCAGTATTTT.

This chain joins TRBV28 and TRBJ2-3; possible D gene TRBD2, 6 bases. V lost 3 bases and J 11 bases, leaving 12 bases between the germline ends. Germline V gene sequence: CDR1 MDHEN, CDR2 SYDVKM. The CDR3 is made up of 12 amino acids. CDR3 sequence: CASSFGLTGQYF. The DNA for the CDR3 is TGTGCCAGCAGTTTTGGACTAACTGGGCAGTATTTT.

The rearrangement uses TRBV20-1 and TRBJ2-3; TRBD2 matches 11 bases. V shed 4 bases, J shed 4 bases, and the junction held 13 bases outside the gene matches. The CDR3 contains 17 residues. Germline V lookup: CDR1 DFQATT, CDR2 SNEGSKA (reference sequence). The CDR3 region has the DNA TGCAGTGCTATCAACTACCTAGCGGGAGGAAAGGCAGATACGCAGTATTTT. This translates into CSAINYLAGGKADTQYF.

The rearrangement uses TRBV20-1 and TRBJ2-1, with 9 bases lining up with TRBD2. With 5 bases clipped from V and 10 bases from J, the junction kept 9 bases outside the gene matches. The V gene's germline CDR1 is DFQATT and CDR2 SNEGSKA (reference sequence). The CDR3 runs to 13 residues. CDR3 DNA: TGCAGTGCTGGTAGCGGGAGCTCCTACGAGCAGTTCTTC. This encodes CSAGSGSSYEQFF.

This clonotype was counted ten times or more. CDR3 protein: CATSRAPNMAPGTDTQYF. The CDR3 region has the DNA TGTGCCACCAGCAGAGCCCCTAACATGGCCCCTGGCACAGATACGCAGTATTTT. This chain joins TRBV15 and TRBJ2-3; D uncertain. This CDR3 region has 18 residues. Looked up from germline, CDR1 is LNHNV and CDR2 is YYDKDF (reference sequence). V lost 1 base to trimming and J lost 1 base, with 18 bases between them. The whole variable domain, remainder taken from reference TRBV15 and TRBJ2-3, is DAMVIQNPRYQVTQFGKPVTLSCSQTLNHNVMYWYQQKSSQAPKLLFHYYDKDFNNEADTPDNFQSRRPNTSFCFLDIRSPGLGDTAMYLCATSRAPNMAPGTDTQYFGPGTRLTVL.

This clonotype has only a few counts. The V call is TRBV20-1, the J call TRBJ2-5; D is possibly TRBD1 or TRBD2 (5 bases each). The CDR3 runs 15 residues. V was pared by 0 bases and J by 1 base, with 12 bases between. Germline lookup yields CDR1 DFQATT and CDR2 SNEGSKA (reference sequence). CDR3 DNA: TGCAGTGCTAGAGATGGGAGACAGCGCCAAGAGACCCAGTACTTC. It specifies CSARDGRQRQETQYF.